The 32 T cell receptor beta chains presented below share a single source sample, sequenced in a study of cytomegalovirus exposure and HLA in healthy donors. The PCR contained 60 Vbeta and 13 Jbeta primers. Sequencing used immunoSEQ multiplex PCR; TCRdb keeps in-frame clones, though not all of them. This table has about 150,000 clones, about 79% appearing once. Source material: PBMCs. The receptors come from a woman younger than 45 in good health and CMV-seronegative.

The chain employs TRBV6-5 and TRBJ1-2, with 9 bases lining up with TRBD1. The CDR3 runs to 14 residues. Germline V gene lookup returns CDR1 MNHEY and CDR2 SVGAGI. The junction had 7 bases not matched to a gene; V was cut back by 6 bases and J by 5 bases. The CDR3 bases are TGTGCCAGCAGCCTCGCGGGACAGGGATATGGCTACACCTTC. Protein: CASSLAGQGYGYTF.

The chain couples TRBV5-5 to TRBJ2-2, with 7 bases lining up with TRBD2. V lost 2 bases to trimming and J lost 7 bases; unmatched junction nucleotides: 5. This CDR3 comprises 14 residues. Germline CDR1 SGHKS, CDR2 YYEKEE (reference sequence). The CDR3 reads CASSLRGEIGELFF. The CDR3 DNA sequence: TGTGCCAGCAGCTTACGGGGGGAGATCGGGGAGCTGTTTTTT.

This rearrangement joins TRBV13 to TRBJ1-1; D is unclear. The germline V and J ends were trimmed by 5 bases and 7 bases, with 8 bases remaining between them. The CDR3 spans 11 residues. The V gene's germline CDR1 is PRHDT and CDR2 FYEKMQ (reference sequence). CDR3 sequence reads: CASSEGLEAFF. CDR3 in DNA: TGTGCCAGCAGCGAGGGTCTTGAAGCTTTCTTT.

The rearrangement links TRBV7-2 to TRBJ2-7, with 9 bases lining up with TRBD1. The J segment lost 2 bases and the V segment lost 0 bases, leaving 11 bases of the junction unmatched. Germline assignment: CDR1 SGHTA and CDR2 FQGNSA. The CDR3 sequence is 18 residues long. CDR3 in amino acids: CASSLAIVPGQGAYEQYF. CDR3 in DNA: TGTGCCAGCAGCTTAGCGATTGTGCCGGGACAGGGCGCCTACGAGCAGTACTTC.

The CDR3 is CASSYFGTGDYQPQHF. The CDR3 DNA reads TGTGCCAGCAGCTATTTCGGGACAGGGGATTATCAGCCCCAGCATTTT. The chain couples TRBV7-8 to TRBJ1-5; 10 positions agree with TRBD1. There are 16 residues in the CDR3. CDR1 is SGHVS and CDR2 is FQNEAQ in the germline V gene. The V segment lost 4 bases and the J segment 5 bases; nucleotides outside the gene matches: 8.

V and J are TRBV10-3 and TRBJ2-3; possibly TRBD1 for D (6 bases). The CDR3 sequence is 15 residues long. CDR1 and CDR2 from the germline V gene are ENHRY and SYGVKD. Trimming left V 2 bases short and J 4 bases short, with 13 bases between. In nucleotides, the CDR3 is TGTGCCATCAGTGAGGGCCATGAGGGGGCAGATACGCAGTATTTT. Translated: CAISEGHEGADTQYF.

The genes are TRBV7-2 and TRBJ2-6, with D perhaps matching TRBD1 (6 bases). Trimming stripped 5 bases from V and 0 bases from J, with 11 bases between. The CDR3 totals 16 residues. Germline V gene lookup returns CDR1 SGHTA and CDR2 FQGNSA. CDR3 nucleotides: TGTGCCAGCAGCCCGACAGGAGGCTCTGGGGCCAACGTCCTGACTTTC. It encodes CASSPTGGSGANVLTF.

This clone was counted a few times. This chain uses TRBV27 with TRBJ1-1; D is undetermined. The V and J ends lost 6 bases and 1 base respectively, with 9 bases between them. The germline gives CDR1 MNHEY, CDR2 SMNVEV (reference sequence). The CDR3 length is 13 residues. The CDR3 sequence: CASRLNRNTEAFF. In nucleotides, the CDR3 is TGTGCCAGCAGGCTAAACAGGAACACTGAAGCTTTCTTT.

This clone showed up just once. The chain combines TRBV19 with TRBJ2-7; 7 bases align to TRBD1. CDR3 length: 15 residues. V lost 5 bases to trimming and J lost 2 bases; unmatched junction nucleotides: 9. The V gene's germline CDR1 is LNHDA and CDR2 SQIVND (reference sequence). The CDR3 coding sequence is TGTGCCAGTAGTTTCCGGACAGGCCCAACCTACGAGCAGTACTTC. Encoded protein: CASSFRTGPTYEQYF.

The V call is TRBV5-8, the J call TRBJ2-7, with 7 nucleotides matching TRBD1. CDR3 length: 15 amino acids. V lost 0 bases, J lost 5 bases, and 8 bases stayed unmatched. CDR1 SGHTS and CDR2 YDEGEE come from the germline V gene. The CDR3 bases are TGTGCCAGCAGCTTGGAGACAGGGAGTCCGAACGAGCAGTACTTC. As protein: CASSLETGSPNEQYF.

The J gene is TRBJ2-7, the V gene TRBV5-1; D gene ambiguous. The V and J ends lost 1 base and 3 bases respectively, with 8 bases between them. Germline V gene data show CDR1 as SGHRS and CDR2 as YFSETQ. There are 13 residues in the CDR3. CDR3 region: CASSLRPGYEQYF. For the CDR3, the DNA is TGCGCCAGCAGCTTGCGTCCGGGCTACGAGCAGTACTTC.

V is TRBV6-6 and J is TRBJ1-1, with TRBD1 as a possible D gene (6 bases). V was clipped by 7 bases and J by 3 bases, with 15 bases between them. The germline gives CDR1 MNHNY, CDR2 SVGAGI (reference sequence). The CDR3 runs 14 residues. The CDR3 loop reads CASTLGGRDTEAFF. As DNA, the CDR3 is TGTGCCAGCACTCTCGGGGGGCGAGACACTGAAGCTTTCTTT.

The chain couples TRBV11-2 to TRBJ1-2, with a weak D call TRBD1 (5 bases). CDR3 length: 13 residues. From germline, CDR1 is SGHAT and CDR2 FQNNGV. The V end lost 5 bases, the J end lost 5 bases, and 12 bases lay between the germline ends. The CDR3 loop reads CASSADPGYGYTF. DNA for the CDR3: TGTGCCAGCAGCGCGGACCCAGGGTATGGCTACACCTTC.

V and J are TRBV7-9 and TRBJ1-2; tentative D call: TRBD1 (5 bases). The CDR3 has 14 residues. The ends were cut back, 1 base at V and 7 bases at J, with 13 bases in the middle. Per the germline V gene, CDR1 is SEHNR and CDR2 is FQNEAQ (reference sequence). The CDR3 loop reads CASSLEGGASGYTF. The CDR3 DNA follows: TGTGCCAGCAGCTTAGAGGGAGGGGCTTCTGGCTACACCTTC.

This sequence joins TRBV6-1 and TRBJ2-5; 7 nucleotides line up with TRBD2. The V segment lost 5 bases and the J segment 5 bases; nucleotides outside the gene matches: 5. CDR3 length: 13 residues. Germline values: CDR1 MNHNS, CDR2 SASEGT. The DNA for the CDR3 is TGTGCCAGCAGTTGGACTAGAGGGGAGACCCAGTACTTC. Translating it yields CASSWTRGETQYF.

This clone was seen a single time. The rearrangement links TRBV7-9 to TRBJ2-1; tentatively, D is TRBD2 (6 bases). This CDR3 has 12 amino acids. Trimming took off 3 bases at V and 10 bases at J, with 10 bases between the two ends. CDR1 is SEHNR and CDR2 is FQNEAQ in the germline V gene (reference sequence). DNA for the CDR3: TGTGCCAGCAGCTTTCCGGCGGGGGAGCAGTTCTTC. It specifies CASSFPAGEQFF.

The chain links TRBV7-9 to TRBJ2-4; TRBD2 is a possible D gene (5 bases). The V gene lost 5 bases and the J gene lost 0 bases, with 14 bases spanning the gap. Germline CDR1 reads SEHNR; CDR2 reads FQNEAQ (reference sequence). The CDR3 contains 16 residues. In DNA, the CDR3 is TGTGCCAGCAGCACCCGCGAGGGCCTAGCCAAAAACATTCAGTACTTC. The encoded protein is CASSTREGLAKNIQYF.

The chain uses TRBV5-4 and TRBJ2-1; TRBD2 matches at 11 bases. Germline loops: CDR1 SGHNT, CDR2 YYREEE (reference sequence). The CDR3 contains 15 residues. V lost 6 bases, J lost 1 base, and 3 bases stayed unmatched. The CDR3 here is CASKLAGESYNEQFF. In DNA form, the CDR3 reads TGTGCCAGCAAACTAGCGGGGGAATCCTACAATGAGCAGTTCTTC.

This clone was counted only a few times. Sequence at one end of the junction differs from germline and may be a read error. This sequence joins TRBV5-8 and TRBJ2-1, with 7 nucleotides matching TRBD2. Germline V gene data show CDR1 as SGHTS and CDR2 as YDEGEE. This CDR3 comprises 16 residues. In nucleotides, the CDR3 is TGCGCCAGCAGCCAAGAAGGAGCGGGGTCTCCCAATGAGCAGTTCTTC. It encodes CASSQEGAGSPNEQFF.

This CDR3 reads CASSPRPQGYEQYF. In DNA form, the CDR3 reads TGTGCCAGCAGCCCCCGACCACAGGGTTACGAGCAGTACTTC. V usage is TRBV9 and J usage is TRBJ2-7; weak D call: TRBD1 (6 bases). The CDR3 totals 14 residues. From germline, CDR1 is SGDLS and CDR2 YYNGEE. Trimming took off 4 bases at V and 4 bases at J, with 15 bases between the two ends.

The chain combines TRBV6-6 with TRBJ1-1, with D unclear. This CDR3 comprises 16 residues. V gave up 4 bases and J gave up 5 bases, with 20 bases separating them. CDR1 is MNHNY and CDR2 is SVGAGI in the germline V gene (reference sequence). The CDR3 here is CASSSSRAGYLTEAFF. The CDR3 DNA is TGTGCCAGCAGTTCCTCAAGGGCGGGATACTTGACTGAAGCTTTCTTT.

This clone is deemed medium-sized. The chain is built from TRBV2 and TRBJ1-3, with D perhaps matching TRBD1 (6 bases). Trimming cost V 6 bases and J 4 bases, with 16 bases left between them. The CDR3 consists of 15 residues. CDR1 SNHLY and CDR2 FYNNEI come from the germline V gene. In DNA form, the CDR3 reads TGTGCCAGCAGAGTAACAGGGACGGCGGGAAACACCATATATTTT. Its translation is CASRVTGTAGNTIYF.

The chain couples TRBV29-1 to TRBJ2-1; D might be TRBD1 (5 bases). The germline gives CDR1 SQVTM, CDR2 ANQGSEA. The CDR3 has 14 residues. Trimming cost V 8 bases and J 4 bases, with 18 bases left between them. This CDR3 reads CSSLGQGSYNEQFF. CDR3 nucleotide sequence: TGCAGCTCCCTAGGGCAGGGTAGTTACAATGAGCAGTTCTTC.

The V gene is TRBV7-3, the J gene TRBJ1-2; 9 bases map to TRBD1. With V trimmed by 1 base and J by 3 bases, 9 bases remained unmatched. This CDR3 has 17 amino acids. Looked up from germline, CDR1 is SGHTA and CDR2 is FQGTGA. The CDR3 DNA is TGTGCCAGCAGCTTAAACCCATCTACAGGGGGCGACTATGGCTACACCTTC. This gives the protein CASSLNPSTGGDYGYTF.

The rearrangement joins TRBV9 to TRBJ2-1; D unresolved. The CDR3 length is 12 residues. Trimming shortened V by 0 bases and J by 6 bases, and 4 bases separated the two germline ends. Per germline, CDR1 SGDLS and CDR2 YYNGEE. CDR3 DNA sequence: TGTGCCAGCAGCGTAGCTTTCAATGAGCAGTTCTTC. This translates into CASSVAFNEQFF. Filled out from reference TRBV9 and TRBJ2-1, the complete variable domain reads DSGVTQTPKHLITATGQRVTLRCSPRSGDLSVYWYQQSLDQGLQFLIQYYNGEERAKGNILERFSAQQFPDLHSELNLSSLELGDSALYFCASSVAFNEQFFGPGTRLTVL.

This chain uses TRBV19 with TRBJ1-5; 11 bases map to TRBD1. The CDR3 runs 15 residues. Germline V CDR1 and CDR2: LNHDA, SQIVND (reference sequence). Trimming removed 9 bases from V and 4 bases from J; junction bases left unmatched: 8. The CDR3 DNA reads as TGTGCCAGCCAGCCCCGGGACAGGGGGAATCAGCCCCAGCATTTT. It encodes CASQPRDRGNQPQHF.

This clone turned up a few times. V usage is TRBV9 and J usage is TRBJ2-5; 13 nucleotides agree with TRBD2. CDR3 size: 17 residues. The V and J ends lost 0 bases and 4 bases, in that order; junction bases with no gene match: 6. The V gene's germline CDR1 is SGDLS and CDR2 YYNGEE. Here the CDR3 reads CASSVDTSGGALETQYF. CDR3 nucleotides: TGTGCCAGCAGCGTAGATACTAGCGGGGGGGCCCTAGAGACCCAGTACTTC.

This clone was seen a single time. The CDR3 region is CASSFSSGGAYEQYF. The CDR3 DNA sequence: TGTGCCAGCAGCTTCTCTAGCGGGGGGGCCTACGAGCAGTACTTC. The V gene is TRBV11-2, the J gene TRBJ2-7; 12 bases are a match to TRBD2. Trimming cost V 3 bases and J 2 bases; bases outside gene matches: 2. From germline, CDR1 is SGHAT and CDR2 FQNNGV. The CDR3 is made up of 15 amino acids.

Of note for this clone: A read error may account for a junction end that differs from germline. The CDR3 DNA sequence: TGTTCCAGCAGCTTGGCCGGGACAGGGAACGAAAAACTGTTTTTT. Translating it yields CSSSLAGTGNEKLFF. The chain links TRBV7-9 to TRBJ1-4, with 9 bases aligning to TRBD1. The CDR3 runs 15 residues. Germline CDR1 is SEHNR and CDR2 is FQNEAQ (reference sequence).

The count of this clone is one. The chain uses TRBV19 and TRBJ1-2; D gene uncertain. The CDR3 runs 12 residues. Germline V gene lookup returns CDR1 LNHDA and CDR2 SQIVND (reference sequence). The V and J ends lost 4 bases and 8 bases respectively, with 11 bases between them. CDR3 protein: CASSTSRGGYTF. For the CDR3, the DNA is TGTGCCAGTAGTACCAGTCGGGGAGGCTACACCTTC.

J is TRBJ1-1 and V is TRBV5-1, with a tentative D call TRBD1 (6 bases). In germline, CDR1 is SGHRS, CDR2 YFSETQ. The V and J ends lost 0 bases and 10 bases respectively, with 16 bases between them. The CDR3 totals 14 residues. CDR3 region: CASSLGPTGLSAFF. The CDR3 DNA reads as TGCGCCAGCAGCTTGGGGCCTACAGGGCTGTCAGCTTTCTTT.

The chain combines TRBV6-6 with TRBJ2-1, with TRBD2 identical over 9 bases. This CDR3 comprises 14 residues. CDR1 and CDR2 from the germline V gene are MNHNY and SVGAGI (reference sequence). Germline trimming cut 4 bases from V and 6 bases from J; bases unmatched to any gene: 4. CDR3: CASSLGGGANEQFF. Written as DNA, the CDR3 is TGTGCCAGCAGTTTAGGCGGGGGGGCCAATGAGCAGTTCTTC.